The 22 T cell receptor beta chains below come from one sample, sequenced in a study of OX40 agonist ivuxolimab in advanced cancers. The protocol was immunoSEQ multiplex PCR, while the TCRdb copy is restricted to in-frame clones and leaves out a portion. The sample consists of about 74,000 clones, 84% of them appearing once. The sequencing used CD4+ or CD8+ T cells sorted from blood, collected in a trial of the OX40 agonist ivuxolimab. Every receptor here comes from an adult with an advanced solid tumor such as melanoma, head and neck, liver or kidney cancer.

This clone appeared a few times. The J gene is TRBJ2-7, the V gene TRBV2; 8 nucleotides agree with TRBD2. The germline CDR1 and CDR2 sequences are SNHLY and FYNNEI. V lost 8 bases to trimming and J lost 3 bases; unmatched junction nucleotides: 12. This CDR3 comprises 15 residues. CDR3 nucleotides: TGTGCCAGCCTTGACGTTCCTAGCGGGCACTACGAGCAGTACTTC. The encoded protein is CASLDVPSGHYEQYF. Combining the CDR3 with reference TRBV2 and TRBJ2-7 gives the whole variable domain EPEVTQTPSHQVTQMGQEVILRCVPISNHLYFYWYRQILGQKVEFLVSFYNNEISEKSEIFDDQFSVERPDGSNFTLKIRSTKLEDSAMYFCASLDVPSGHYEQYFGPGTRLTVT.

The chain joins TRBV30 to TRBJ2-7; 10 bases agree with TRBD1. Germline CDR1 and CDR2: GTSNPN and SVGIG (reference sequence). Trimming cost V 3 bases and J 2 bases; bases outside gene matches: 19. The CDR3 is 19 amino acids. The CDR3 sequence: CAWSDELNPGTGVAYEQYF. CDR3 nucleotides: TGTGCCTGGAGCGATGAATTAAATCCCGGGACAGGGGTAGCCTACGAGCAGTACTTC.

By frequency in the sample, this clone is medium-sized. The chain recombines TRBV18 with TRBJ2-7, with 7 bases identical to TRBD1. V dropped 6 bases and J dropped 2; count of bases not matched to a gene: 10. This CDR3 has 15 amino acids. The germline V gene encodes CDR1 KGHSH and CDR2 LQKENI. CDR3: CASSEGASSAYEQYF. Written as DNA, the CDR3 is TGTGCCAGCTCTGAGGGGGCTAGCAGCGCCTACGAGCAGTACTTC.

The V call is TRBV4-1, the J call TRBJ2-1; D call uncertain. Germline-derived CDR1 and CDR2 are MGHRA and YSYEKL. V was cut by 4 bases and J by 5 bases, with 9 bases left in between. The length of the CDR3 is 13 residues. The CDR3 DNA reads TGCGCCAGCAGCCCCGAGTGGAACAATGAGCAGTTCTTC. Translated: CASSPEWNNEQFF.

V gene TRBV5-6 combines with J gene TRBJ2-7, with 8 nucleotides matching TRBD1. This CDR3 is built from 15 residues. Germline V gives CDR1 SGHDT, CDR2 YYEEEE. The V gene end was trimmed by 0 bases and the J gene end by 3 bases; junction bases not matched to a gene: 5. CDR3 nucleotide sequence: TGTGCCAGCAGCTTGGGACAGGGGATATACTACGAGCAGTACTTC. Amino acids: CASSLGQGIYYEQYF.

Only one count was recorded for this clone. The chain links TRBV19 to TRBJ1-1, with a tentative D call TRBD1 (5 bases). The V end lost 5 bases, the J end lost 4 bases, and 14 bases lay between the germline ends. The germline V gene encodes CDR1 LNHDA and CDR2 SQIVND (reference sequence). The CDR3 totals 14 residues. The CDR3 here is CASSVGRGTTEAFF. DNA for the CDR3: TGTGCCAGTAGTGTCGGACGAGGGACCACTGAAGCTTTCTTT.

The rearrangement uses TRBV18 and TRBJ2-4, with a possible D match to TRBD1 (5 bases). The CDR3 runs 15 residues. In germline, CDR1 is KGHSH, CDR2 LQKENI. V lost 3 bases to trimming and J lost 13 bases, with 22 bases between them. CDR3 DNA sequence: TGTGCCAGCTCACCTTGGCTCAGGGAAGAAGACAAGCAGTACTTC. Encoded protein: CASSPWLREEDKQYF.

The rearrangement uses TRBV4-1 and TRBJ2-1, with D tentatively TRBD2 (6 bases). The CDR3 length is 16 residues. Trimming left V 4 bases short and J 7 bases short, with 20 bases between. Germline V gives CDR1 MGHRA, CDR2 YSYEKL. CDR3 coding DNA: TGCGCCAGCAGCCCACCCGCCCGGGGACGGGGGAATGAGCAGTTCTTC. It is translated as CASSPPARGRGNEQFF.

The genes are TRBV5-1 and TRBJ2-1, with 10 bases identical to TRBD2. Germline loops: CDR1 SGHRS, CDR2 YFSETQ. Trimming cost V 7 bases and J 9 bases; bases outside gene matches: 10. The CDR3 sequence is 14 residues long. As DNA, the CDR3 is TGCGCCAGCGGGTCTAGCGGGAGTTCTGGTGAGCAGTTCTTC. It specifies CASGSSGSSGEQFF.

The chain couples TRBV4-2 to TRBJ1-4, with D unresolved. In germline, CDR1 is LGHNA, CDR2 YNFKEQ. The germline V and J ends were trimmed by 0 bases and 8 bases, with 10 bases remaining between them. CDR3 size: 14 residues. Here the CDR3 DNA reads TGTGCCAGCAGCCAAGAGGATACGGGAGAAAAACTGTTTTTT. Its translation: CASSQEDTGEKLFF.

This chain joins TRBV9 and TRBJ2-3; D call uncertain. CDR1 and CDR2 from the germline V gene are SGDLS and YYNGEE. Trimming cost V 0 bases and J 0 bases, with 11 bases left between them. CDR3 size: 16 residues. CDR3 sequence (DNA): TGTGCCAGCAGCGTAGGGGCGGATGTTAGCACAGATACGCAGTATTTT. Protein sequence: CASSVGADVSTDTQYF. Full variable domain (remainder filled in from reference TRBV9 and TRBJ2-3): DSGVTQTPKHLITATGQRVTLRCSPRSGDLSVYWYQQSLDQGLQFLIQYYNGEERAKGNILERFSAQQFPDLHSELNLSSLELGDSALYFCASSVGADVSTDTQYFGPGTRLTVL.

The V call is TRBV5-4, the J call TRBJ1-5, with 10 bases fitting TRBD1. The CDR3 contains 15 residues. V trimming: 4 bases; J trimming: 4 bases; junction bases outside the gene matches: 5. The germline V gene has CDR1 SGHNT and CDR2 YYREEE (reference sequence). CDR3 loop: CASSLDRGRNQPQHF. For the CDR3, the DNA is TGTGCCAGCAGCCTCGACAGGGGGCGAAATCAGCCCCAGCATTTT.

The count of this clone is one. The chain joins TRBV28 to TRBJ1-5; 7 nucleotides line up with TRBD1. J gave up 4 bases and V 8 bases, and 11 bases lay outside the gene matches. The length of the CDR3 is 15 residues. Germline assignment: CDR1 MDHEN and CDR2 SYDVKM. The CDR3, as DNA: TGTGCCAGCCGACTTCCGACAGGGAAGAATCAGCCCCAGCATTTT. It specifies CASRLPTGKNQPQHF.

V usage is TRBV7-2 and J usage is TRBJ2-5; 7 nucleotides line up with TRBD1. The trim removed 4 bases at V and 3 bases at J, leaving 5 bases unmatched. The CDR3 consists of 14 residues. CDR1 and CDR2 (germline): SGHTA, FQGNSA. CDR3 amino acids: CASSSGQLEETQYF. The CDR3, as DNA: TGTGCCAGCAGCTCGGGACAGCTGGAAGAGACCCAGTACTTC.

The rearrangement uses TRBV11-3 and TRBJ2-7; D remains ambiguous. V was pared by 1 base and J by 5 bases, with 9 bases between. The germline V gene encodes CDR1 SGHNT and CDR2 YENEEA. This CDR3 is built from 13 residues. The DNA for the CDR3 is TGTGCCAGCAGCTTAGGAGCTAGGGACGAGCAGTACTTC. Amino acid sequence: CASSLGARDEQYF.

The chain couples TRBV16 to TRBJ1-1, with TRBD1 matching over 8 bases. The V gene end was trimmed by 0 bases and the J gene end by 4 bases; junction bases not matched to a gene: 1. The CDR3 has 14 amino acids. CDR1 KGHSY and CDR2 FQNENV come from the germline V gene. DNA of the CDR3: TGTGCCAGCAGCCAATCCAGGGGGCGCACTGAAGCTTTCTTT. Translation gives CASSQSRGRTEAFF.

The rearrangement uses TRBV5-4 and TRBJ1-4, with D unresolved. The length of the CDR3 is 15 residues. With 0 bases removed from V and 5 bases from J, the gap between germline ends came to 11 bases. CDR1 is SGHNT, CDR2 YYREEE, per germline (reference sequence). The CDR3 loop is CASSLDGASNEKLFF. The CDR3 nucleotides are TGTGCCAGCAGCTTGGATGGTGCTTCAAATGAAAAACTGTTTTTT.

This clone counts as medium-sized (0.01 to 0.1%). V usage is TRBV29-1 and J usage is TRBJ2-1; TRBD2 aligns across 11 bases. Germline V gene lookup returns CDR1 SQVTM and CDR2 ANQGSEA. This CDR3 is 14 amino acids long. Trimming removed 6 bases from V and 8 bases from J; junction bases left unmatched: 9. The CDR3 DNA is TGCAGCGTGACGACTAGCGGGACTATGCATGAGCAGTTCTTC. Its protein is CSVTTSGTMHEQFF.

The chain recombines TRBV6-6 with TRBJ2-7; a possible D gene is TRBD1 (5 bases). This CDR3 spans 16 amino acids. Per germline, CDR1 MNHNY and CDR2 SVGAGI (reference sequence). The ends were cut back, 4 bases at V and 6 bases at J, with 22 bases in the middle. The CDR3 nucleotides are TGTGCCAGCAGTTCACTCAGCAGGGTACCCCTCCTCGAGCAGTACTTC. It yields the protein CASSSLSRVPLLEQYF.

There are a few counts of this clone. This chain uses TRBV7-2 with TRBJ2-7; D might be TRBD1 (6 bases). Germline V gene sequence: CDR1 SGHTA, CDR2 FQGNSA. V gave up 5 bases and J gave up 0 bases, with 14 bases separating them. The CDR3 has 15 residues. The CDR3 nucleotides are TGTGCCAGCAGCCCGGACAGCTTCGACTCCTACGAGCAGTACTTC. Its translation: CASSPDSFDSYEQYF. The complete variable domain, with remaining parts taken from reference TRBV7-2 and TRBJ2-7, reads GAGVSQSPSNKVTEKGKDVELRCDPISGHTALYWYRQSLGQGLEFLIYFQGNSAPDKSGLPSDRFSAERTGGSVSTLTIQRTQQEDSAVYLCASSPDSFDSYEQYFGPGTRLTVT.

V is TRBV7-3 and J is TRBJ2-1; a weak D match, TRBD1 (6 bases). Germline CDR1 SGHTA, CDR2 FQGTGA. The V gene lost 3 bases and the J gene lost 0 bases, with 6 bases spanning the gap. This CDR3 region has 14 residues. This chain's CDR3 is CASSLDSSYNEQFF. The CDR3 coding sequence is TGTGCCAGCAGCTTGGACAGCTCCTACAATGAGCAGTTCTTC. Based on the CDR3 plus reference TRBV7-3 and TRBJ2-1, the full variable domain is GAGVSQTPSNKVTEKGKYVELRCDPISGHTALYWYRQSLGQGPEFLIYFQGTGAADDSGLPNDRFFAVRPEGSVSTLKIQRTERGDSAVYLCASSLDSSYNEQFFGPGTRLTVL.

J is TRBJ2-1 and V is TRBV7-9; D uncertain. CDR1 is SEHNR, CDR2 FQNEAQ, per germline (reference sequence). V was clipped by 3 bases and J by 4 bases, with 10 bases between them. CDR3 length: 14 amino acids. The CDR3 region has the DNA TGTGCCAGCAGCTTGAGTATCGGATACAATGAGCAGTTCTTC. Its protein product is CASSLSIGYNEQFF. Full variable domain (missing parts from reference TRBV7-9 and TRBJ2-1): DTGVSQNPRHKITKRGQNVTFRCDPISEHNRLYWYRQTLGQGPEFLTYFQNEAQLEKSRLLSDRFSAERPKGSFSTLEIQRTEQGDSAMYLCASSLSIGYNEQFFGPGTRLTVL.